This T cell receptor beta chain was sequenced for a study of radiotherapy plus CTLA-4 blockade in lung cancer. Germline CDR1 is GTSNPN and CDR2 is SVGIG (reference sequence). CDR3 length: 16 residues. V was clipped by 4 bases and J by 0 bases, with 18 bases between them. This clone has a single count. Its specificity is unknown. Only in-frame clones appear in the TCRdb table, and some are missing; sequencing was by immunoSEQ multiplex PCR. This sample yields some 70,000 clones, of which around three quarters are seen a single time; under 10% belongs to the top ten. Findings and caveats of the study: Blood saw expansion of tumor-derived TCR clones after radiotherapy plus ipilimumab. With interferon-beta, early dynamics of blood T cell clones were reported to best predict response.

This sample comprised peripheral blood, obtained from a patient treated with radiotherapy plus ipilimumab. The clonotype comes from a human donor with non-small cell lung cancer who had a complete response to radiotherapy plus ipilimumab. V and J are TRBV30 and TRBJ1-1; maybe TRBD1 (5 bases). This CDR3 reads CAWTRRGGLMNTEAFF. In nucleotides, the CDR3 is TGTGCCTGGACCCGACGGGGGGGGTTAATGAACACTGAAGCTTTCTTT.